Below, 28 T cell receptor beta chains from the same sample are listed, as sequenced in a study of T cells in localized non-small cell lung cancer. Measured with immunoSEQ multiplex PCR; TCRdb has only the in-frame clones, and not every one. The sample carries about 26,000 clones, approximately 78% recorded once. The material sequenced was peripheral blood, taken before any cancer treatment. Receptors originate from a woman aged 35 to 69 with stage I lung adenocarcinoma.

To note about this clone: At the DNA level, this CDR3 is encoded by other sequences in the same sample as well. The chain employs TRBV20-1 and TRBJ2-7; no clear D. Trimming removed 3 bases from V and 1 base from J, with 4 bases in between. This CDR3 is 11 amino acids long. The germline V gene encodes CDR1 DFQATT and CDR2 SNEGSKA (reference sequence). CDR3 amino acids: CSASRSYEQYF. The CDR3 DNA reads as TGCAGTGCTAGTAGATCCTACGAGCAGTACTTC.

The chain is built from TRBV7-8 and TRBJ2-6; D call uncertain. Trimming took 2 bases from V and 5 from J, leaving 7 bases between them. Germline CDR1 and CDR2: SGHVS and FQNEAQ. The CDR3 extends over 14 amino acids. CDR3 sequence: CASSLTLRANVLTF. DNA for the CDR3: TGTGCCAGCAGCTTAACTCTTAGGGCCAACGTCCTGACTTTC. The full variable domain, rest sourced from reference TRBV7-8 and TRBJ2-6, is GAGVSQSPRYKVAKRGQDVALRCDPISGHVSLFWYQQALGQGPEFLTYFQNEAQLDKSGLPSDRFFAERPEGSVSTLKIQRTQQEDSAVYLCASSLTLRANVLTFGAGSRLTVL.

The chain recombines TRBV18 with TRBJ2-3; D is ambiguous. The CDR3 extends over 12 amino acids. Germline assignment: CDR1 KGHSH and CDR2 LQKENI. Between the trimmed V and J ends, which lost 3 bases and 2 bases, there was a span of 3 bases. CDR3 nucleotides: TGTGCCAGCTCACCCTCCACAGATACGCAGTATTTT. The encoded protein is CASSPSTDTQYF.

The chain combines TRBV19 with TRBJ2-7; D assignment may be TRBD1 or TRBD2 (5 bases each). CDR3 length: 13 amino acids. Trimming cost V 3 bases and J 3 bases, with 9 bases left between them. The germline V gene has CDR1 LNHDA and CDR2 SQIVND (reference sequence). The CDR3 DNA sequence: TGTGCCAGTAGTATGGGGGTCGGCTACGAGCAGTACTTC. Its translation: CASSMGVGYEQYF.

The table lists this clone with a few counts. V gene TRBV11-3 combines with J gene TRBJ1-2; D possibly corresponds to TRBD1 (5 bases). The germline V gene has CDR1 SGHNT and CDR2 YENEEA. This CDR3 spans 13 amino acids. V was cut by 5 bases and J by 4 bases, with 11 bases left in between. Written as DNA, the CDR3 is TGTGCCAGCAGCCGCGACAGATCCTATGGCTACACCTTC. It encodes CASSRDRSYGYTF.

The chain recombines TRBV5-4 with TRBJ2-1, with a tentative D call TRBD2 (5 bases). Trimming removed 2 bases from V and 5 bases from J, with 11 bases in between. Germline values: CDR1 SGHNT, CDR2 YYREEE (reference sequence). This CDR3 contains 14 residues. The CDR3 sequence: CASSLGSRHNEQFF. The CDR3 nucleotides are TGTGCCAGCAGCTTAGGGAGCAGACACAATGAGCAGTTCTTC. Full variable domain (missing parts from reference TRBV5-4 and TRBJ2-1): ETGVTQSPTHLIKTRGQQVTLRCSSQSGHNTVSWYQQALGQGPQFIFQYYREEENGRGNFPPRFSGLQFPNYSSELNVNALELDDSALYLCASSLGSRHNEQFFGPGTRLTVL.

The chain carries TRBV4-3 and TRBJ1-2, with D possibly being TRBD1 (5 bases). Per germline, CDR1 LGHNA and CDR2 YSLEER. Trimming took 2 bases from V and 6 from J, leaving 16 bases between them. The CDR3 is made up of 15 amino acids. Written as DNA, the CDR3 is TGCGCCAGCAGCCAACCCGGGACGCCATACGATGGCTACACCTTC. Protein sequence: CASSQPGTPYDGYTF.

The chain joins TRBV9 to TRBJ2-1, with 13 bases fitting TRBD2. V shed 2 bases, J shed 6 bases, and the junction held 5 bases outside the gene matches. Germline V gene sequence: CDR1 SGDLS, CDR2 YYNGEE. The CDR3 has 16 amino acids. Here the CDR3 DNA reads TGTGCCAGCAGCGTCTGGACTAGCGGGGGTGTCAATGAGCAGTTCTTC. It is translated as CASSVWTSGGVNEQFF.

The rearrangement links TRBV10-1 to TRBJ2-3; either TRBD1 or TRBD2 may fit D (6 bases each). The V and J ends lost 2 bases and 4 bases respectively, with 13 bases between them. Germline V gene data show CDR1 as WNHNN and CDR2 as SYGVQD (reference sequence). This CDR3 contains 15 residues. The DNA of the CDR3 is TGCGCCAGCAGTGAGGCGTCGGGGGCCGCAGATACGCAGTATTTT. It is translated as CASSEASGAADTQYF.

The chain couples TRBV19 to TRBJ2-2; a weak D match, TRBD2 (6 bases). Germline V gene sequence: CDR1 LNHDA, CDR2 SQIVND (reference sequence). The CDR3 has 15 amino acids. V dropped 3 bases and J dropped 6 bases, with 14 bases sitting between them. CDR3 residues: CASSIGGAGSGELFF. In DNA form, the CDR3 reads TGTGCCAGTAGTATCGGAGGGGCCGGGTCCGGGGAGCTGTTTTTT. Supplemented by reference TRBV19 and TRBJ2-2, the full variable domain reads DGGITQSPKYLFRKEGQNVTLSCEQNLNHDAMYWYRQDPGQGLRLIYYSQIVNDFQKGDIAEGYSVSREKKESFPLTVTSAQKNPTAFYLCASSIGGAGSGELFFGEGSRLTVL.

The chain combines TRBV6-1 with TRBJ2-1; 8 nucleotides match TRBD1. CDR3 length: 15 amino acids. V shed 5 bases, J shed 7 bases, and the junction held 10 bases outside the gene matches. Germline CDR1 MNHNS, CDR2 SASEGT. The CDR3: CASSSSPQGANEQFF. The CDR3 DNA reads TGTGCCAGCAGTTCATCCCCTCAGGGGGCTAATGAGCAGTTCTTC.

The chain combines TRBV18 with TRBJ1-5, with a possible D match to TRBD1 (6 bases). The CDR3 consists of 15 residues. The germline V gene has CDR1 KGHSH and CDR2 LQKENI. V was pared by 3 bases and J by 7 bases, with 16 bases between. The CDR3 DNA follows: TGTGCCAGCTCACCCTCCGGGACAAAGGTACAGCCCCAGCATTTT. Translating gives CASSPSGTKVQPQHF.

This clone is termed medium-sized. The CDR3 coding sequence is TGTGCCAGCAGCTTAGGCGGACGGCTGAGCTCCTACGAGCAGTACTTC. Amino acids: CASSLGGRLSSYEQYF. The rearrangement joins TRBV7-2 to TRBJ2-7; D uncertain. The CDR3 has 16 amino acids. Looked up from germline, CDR1 is SGHTA and CDR2 is FQGNSA. V was pared by 1 base and J by 0 bases, with 13 bases between. Variable domain in full (rest from reference TRBV7-2 and TRBJ2-7): GAGVSQSPSNKVTEKGKDVELRCDPISGHTALYWYRQSLGQGLEFLIYFQGNSAPDKSGLPSDRFSAERTGGSVSTLTIQRTQQEDSAVYLCASSLGGRLSSYEQYFGPGTRLTVT.

The chain employs TRBV18 and TRBJ2-1, with D tentatively TRBD2 (5 bases). Germline V gives CDR1 KGHSH, CDR2 LQKENI. Deletions cut 3 bases from V and 0 bases from J, with 12 bases between. The CDR3 is 16 residues long. For the CDR3, the DNA is TGTGCCAGCTCACCTGAGGGCCGAAGCTCCTACAATGAGCAGTTCTTC. The encoded protein is CASSPEGRSSYNEQFF. The variable domain in full, with the rest retrieved from reference TRBV18 and TRBJ2-1, is NAGVMQNPRHLVRRRGQEARLRCSPMKGHSHVYWYRQLPEEGLKFMVYLQKENIIDESGMPKERFSAEFPKEGPSILRIQQVVRGDSAAYFCASSPEGRSSYNEQFFGPGTRLTVL.

By share of the sample, this clone is medium-sized. This rearrangement joins TRBV20-1 to TRBJ1-2, with D perhaps TRBD1 (6 bases). The CDR3 is 11 amino acids. The V gene lost 7 bases and the J gene lost 1 base, with 7 bases spanning the gap. From germline, CDR1 is DFQATT and CDR2 SNEGSKA (reference sequence). The CDR3 here is CSGTDNYGYTF. Here the CDR3 DNA reads TGCAGTGGGACAGATAACTATGGCTACACCTTC.

The chain joins TRBV2 to TRBJ2-1; tentative D call: TRBD2 (6 bases). From germline, CDR1 is SNHLY and CDR2 FYNNEI. Trimming stripped 1 base from V and 7 bases from J, with 11 bases between. The CDR3 is 14 amino acids. CDR3 DNA sequence: TGTGCCAGCAGTGAAGTTTGGGAGGAGAATGAGCAGTTCTTC. This codes for CASSEVWEENEQFF.

This clone has more than one count but fewer than ten. This chain connects TRBV7-8 to TRBJ1-1; D is undetermined. This CDR3 comprises 13 residues. V was trimmed by 4 bases and J by 8 bases, leaving 14 bases between them. Germline V gives CDR1 SGHVS, CDR2 FQNEAQ. The DNA for the CDR3 is TGTGCCAGCAGCTCCTCTCTAGAAGAAGAAGCTTTCTTT. Protein product: CASSSSLEEEAFF.

J is TRBJ1-1 and V is TRBV7-3; D gene ambiguous. This CDR3 has 14 residues. Germline V CDR1 and CDR2: SGHTA, FQGTGA. The V gene lost 2 bases and the J gene lost 6 bases, with 13 bases spanning the gap. The CDR3 loop reads CASSLGRVGSEAFF. In DNA, the CDR3 is TGTGCCAGCAGCTTAGGGAGGGTCGGGTCTGAAGCTTTCTTT. Together with reference TRBV7-3 and TRBJ1-1, the CDR3 gives the full variable domain: GAGVSQTPSNKVTEKGKYVELRCDPISGHTALYWYRQSLGQGPEFLIYFQGTGAADDSGLPNDRFFAVRPEGSVSTLKIQRTERGDSAVYLCASSLGRVGSEAFFGQGTRLTVV.

The rearrangement uses TRBV7-2 and TRBJ2-7, with D perhaps matching TRBD1 or TRBD2 (5 bases each). The length of the CDR3 is 18 residues. CDR1 is SGHTA, CDR2 FQGNSA, per germline. The V end lost 5 bases, the J end lost 5 bases, and 28 bases lay between the germline ends. Written as DNA, the CDR3 is TGTGCCAGCAGCCCCCATCGAGGGGAGCCCCAATACGCCGACGAGCAGTACTTC. It translates to CASSPHRGEPQYADEQYF.

This sequence joins TRBV18 and TRBJ1-6; no clear D gene. V was cut by 3 bases and J by 4 bases, with 10 bases left in between. Germline V gene lookup returns CDR1 KGHSH and CDR2 LQKENI. The length of the CDR3 is 15 residues. The CDR3 spells CASSPSSDYNSPLHF. The CDR3 DNA reads as TGTGCCAGCTCACCCTCCTCCGATTATAATTCACCCCTCCACTTT.

There are a few counts of this clone. Other DNA variants within this sample encode the same CDR3. CDR3 DNA sequence: TGCGCCAGCAGCCAAGACAGCTCTGGGGCCAACGTCCTGACTTTC. Amino acids: CASSQDSSGANVLTF. V usage is TRBV4-1 and J usage is TRBJ2-6; no clear D. CDR3 length: 15 amino acids. CDR1 and CDR2 (germline): MGHRA, YSYEKL. Trimming shortened V by 0 bases and J by 0 bases, and 3 bases separated the two germline ends.

This clone showed up just a few times. This sequence joins TRBV4-1 and TRBJ1-5; no clear D gene. The CDR3 contains 16 residues. CDR1 is MGHRA and CDR2 is YSYEKL in the germline V gene. The germline V and J ends were trimmed by 4 bases and 9 bases, with 22 bases remaining between them. CDR3 loop: CASSPLIDGFGRPQHF. The CDR3 nucleotides read TGCGCCAGCAGCCCCCTGATCGACGGGTTTGGTCGGCCCCAGCATTTT.

The chain uses TRBV5-6 and TRBJ2-5; D gene unclear. There are 11 residues in the CDR3. The V gene's germline CDR1 is SGHDT and CDR2 YYEEEE. V was shortened by 3 bases and J by 7 bases, with 7 bases between the two germline ends. The CDR3 coding sequence is TGTGCCAGCAGCTCTGTCGGGACCCAGTACTTC. As protein: CASSSVGTQYF.

This chain joins TRBV7-2 and TRBJ2-1; 9 bases match TRBD2. Germline V gives CDR1 SGHTA, CDR2 FQGNSA. V shed 1 base and J 8 bases; nucleotides not matched to a gene: 6. This CDR3 is built from 15 residues. CDR3 DNA sequence: TGTGCCAGCAGCTTAGGGGTAGCGGGGGCGGATGAGCAGTTCTTC. Its translation: CASSLGVAGADEQFF.

V gene TRBV6-1 combines with J gene TRBJ2-2; no reliable D call. The germline gives CDR1 MNHNS, CDR2 SASEGT. The CDR3 spans 13 residues. Trimming took off 5 bases at V and 2 bases at J, with 6 bases between the two ends. CDR3 sequence reads: CASSRSNTGELFF. Written as DNA, the CDR3 is TGTGCCAGCAGTAGATCCAACACCGGGGAGCTGTTTTTT.

This sequence joins TRBV14 and TRBJ2-7; D gene uncertain. The CDR3 sequence is 11 residues long. Trimming left V 1 base short and J 9 bases short, with 7 bases between. Germline loops: CDR1 SGHDN, CDR2 FVKESK. For the CDR3, the DNA is TGTGCCAGCAGCCAAGGCTCGAGGCAGTACTTC. This gives the protein CASSQGSRQYF.

The gene calls are TRBV27 and TRBJ1-2, with 9 bases lining up with TRBD1. The germline V gene has CDR1 MNHEY and CDR2 SMNVEV (reference sequence). The V gene end was trimmed by 4 bases and the J gene end by 4 bases; junction bases not matched to a gene: 7. The CDR3 totals 15 residues. The CDR3 region is CASSYAGTGLYGYTF. DNA of the CDR3: TGTGCCAGCAGTTACGCCGGGACAGGGCTCTATGGCTACACCTTC.

The chain joins TRBV7-3 to TRBJ2-2; no firm D call. Looked up from germline, CDR1 is SGHTA and CDR2 is FQGTGA. Trimming took 3 bases from V and 1 from J, leaving 6 bases between them. The CDR3 consists of 14 residues. For the CDR3, the DNA is TGTGCCAGCAGCTTCGCGTTGAACACCGGGGAGCTGTTTTTT. Translating it yields CASSFALNTGELFF.